This TCR beta chain was found in a study of identical twins. TCRdb ran MiXCR on the 5' RACE reads and lists one entry per CDR3 protein. Of approximately 220,000 distinct CDR3 sequences in the sample, 7.5% were seen once. There are a few counts of this clonotype. The germline CDR1 and CDR2 sequences are LNHDA and SQIVND (reference sequence). This CDR3 has 12 residues. Trimming took 5 bases from V and 14 from J; bases not matched to a gene: 9. Another study also made use of these data, one on yellow fever vaccine responses in identical twins.

The chain links TRBV19 to TRBJ2-1, with TRBD1 matching over 7 bases. The source is a woman between 18 and 29 years old in good health. Sequencing was done on a sample of memory (CD45RO+) T cells sorted from blood. CDR3 in amino acids: CASSVRQGDKFF. DNA for the CDR3: TGTGCCAGTAGTGTGAGACAGGGAGATAAGTTCTTC. Supplemented by reference TRBV19 and TRBJ2-1, the full variable domain reads DGGITQSPKYLFRKEGQNVTLSCEQNLNHDAMYWYRQDPGQGLRLIYYSQIVNDFQKGDIAEGYSVSREKKESFPLTVTSAQKNPTAFYLCASSVRQGDKFFGPGTRLTVL.